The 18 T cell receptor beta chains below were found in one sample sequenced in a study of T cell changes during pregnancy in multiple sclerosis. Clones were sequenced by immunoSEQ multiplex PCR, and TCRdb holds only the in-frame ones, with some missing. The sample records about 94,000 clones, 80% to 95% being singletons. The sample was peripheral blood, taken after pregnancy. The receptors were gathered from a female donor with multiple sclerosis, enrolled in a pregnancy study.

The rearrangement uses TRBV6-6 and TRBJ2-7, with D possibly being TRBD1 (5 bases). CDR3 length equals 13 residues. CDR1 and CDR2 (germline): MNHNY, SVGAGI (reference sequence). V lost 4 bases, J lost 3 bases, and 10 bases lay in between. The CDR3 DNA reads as TGTGCCAGCAGTTGGGGCGAGTACTACGAGCAGTACTTC. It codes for CASSWGEYYEQYF.

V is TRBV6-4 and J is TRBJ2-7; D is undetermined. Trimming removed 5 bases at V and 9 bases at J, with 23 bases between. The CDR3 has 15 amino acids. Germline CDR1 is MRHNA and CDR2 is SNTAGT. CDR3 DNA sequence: TGTGCCAGCAGTTCAACCTCGCCCTCCTACGATGGGCAGTACTTC. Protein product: CASSSTSPSYDGQYF.

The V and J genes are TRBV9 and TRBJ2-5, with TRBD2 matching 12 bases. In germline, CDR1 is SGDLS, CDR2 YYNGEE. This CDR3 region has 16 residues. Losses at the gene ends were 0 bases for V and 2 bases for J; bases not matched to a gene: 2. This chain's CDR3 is CASSVGLAGGQETQYF. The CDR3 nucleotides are TGTGCCAGCAGCGTAGGGCTAGCGGGAGGGCAAGAGACCCAGTACTTC.

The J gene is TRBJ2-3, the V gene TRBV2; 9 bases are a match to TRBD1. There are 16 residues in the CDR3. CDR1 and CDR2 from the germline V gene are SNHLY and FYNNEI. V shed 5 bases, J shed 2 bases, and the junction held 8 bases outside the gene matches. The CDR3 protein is CASSLRTGVDTDTQYF. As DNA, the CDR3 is TGTGCCAGCAGTTTAAGGACAGGGGTCGACACAGATACGCAGTATTTT.

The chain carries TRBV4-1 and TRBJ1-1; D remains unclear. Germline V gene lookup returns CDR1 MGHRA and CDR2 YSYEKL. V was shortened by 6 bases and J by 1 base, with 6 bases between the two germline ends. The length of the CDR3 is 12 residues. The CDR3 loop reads CASRLGNTEAFF. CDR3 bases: TGCGCCAGCAGACTAGGGAACACTGAAGCTTTCTTT.

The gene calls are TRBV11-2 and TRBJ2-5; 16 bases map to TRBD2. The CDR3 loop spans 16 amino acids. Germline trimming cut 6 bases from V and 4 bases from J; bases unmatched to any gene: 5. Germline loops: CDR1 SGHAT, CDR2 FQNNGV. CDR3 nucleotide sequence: TGTGCCAGCAGTGGGACTAGCGGGAGGGCTAGAGAGACCCAGTACTTC. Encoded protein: CASSGTSGRARETQYF.

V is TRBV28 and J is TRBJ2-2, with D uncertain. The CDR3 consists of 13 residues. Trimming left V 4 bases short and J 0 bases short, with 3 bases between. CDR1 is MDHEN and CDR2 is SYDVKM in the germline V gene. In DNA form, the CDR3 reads TGTGCCAGCAGTTATACGAACACCGGGGAGCTGTTTTTT. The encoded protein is CASSYTNTGELFF.

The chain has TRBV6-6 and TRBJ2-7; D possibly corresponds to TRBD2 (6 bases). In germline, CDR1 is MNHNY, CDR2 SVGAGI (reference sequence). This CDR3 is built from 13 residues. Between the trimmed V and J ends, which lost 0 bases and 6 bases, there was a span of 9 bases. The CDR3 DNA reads TGTGCCAGCAGTTACTCGGAGGGTGGCGAGCAGTACTTC. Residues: CASSYSEGGEQYF.

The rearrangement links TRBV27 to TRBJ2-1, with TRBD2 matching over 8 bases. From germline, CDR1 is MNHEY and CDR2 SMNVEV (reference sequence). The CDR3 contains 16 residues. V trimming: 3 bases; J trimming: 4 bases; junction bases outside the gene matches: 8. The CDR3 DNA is TGTGCCAGCAGTTTGAAGCGGGAGCTTATGTACAATGAGCAGTTCTTC. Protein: CASSLKRELMYNEQFF.

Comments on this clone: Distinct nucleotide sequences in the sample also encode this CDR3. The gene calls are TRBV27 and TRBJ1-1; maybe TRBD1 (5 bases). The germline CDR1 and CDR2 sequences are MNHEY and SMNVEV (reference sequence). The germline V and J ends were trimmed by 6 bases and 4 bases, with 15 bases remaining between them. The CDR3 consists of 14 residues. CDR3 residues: CASSVSGLVTEAFF. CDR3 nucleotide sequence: TGTGCCAGCAGCGTATCAGGGTTGGTCACTGAAGCTTTCTTT.

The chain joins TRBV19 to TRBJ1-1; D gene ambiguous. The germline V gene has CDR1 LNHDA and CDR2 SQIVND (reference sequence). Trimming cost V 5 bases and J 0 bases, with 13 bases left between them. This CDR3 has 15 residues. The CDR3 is CASSWAASLNTEAFF. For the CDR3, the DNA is TGTGCCAGTAGTTGGGCAGCCTCCTTGAACACTGAAGCTTTCTTT.

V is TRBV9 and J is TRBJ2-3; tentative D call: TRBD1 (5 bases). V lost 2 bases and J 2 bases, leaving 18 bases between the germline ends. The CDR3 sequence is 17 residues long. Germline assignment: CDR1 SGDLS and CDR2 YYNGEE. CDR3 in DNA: TGTGCCAGCAGCGTCCAGGGTGCAGCGTTCACCACAGATACGCAGTATTTT. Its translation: CASSVQGAAFTTDTQYF.

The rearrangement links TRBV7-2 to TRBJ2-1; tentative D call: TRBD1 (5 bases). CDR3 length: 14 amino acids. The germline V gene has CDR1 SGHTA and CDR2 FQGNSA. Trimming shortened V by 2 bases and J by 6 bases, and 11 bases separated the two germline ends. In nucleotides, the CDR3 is TGTGCCAGCAGCTTAATAGGGGCCCCCAATGAGCAGTTCTTC. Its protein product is CASSLIGAPNEQFF.

The CDR3 coding sequence is TGCAGCGTTGAACGGGAGGGGAGGAACACTGAAGCTTTCTTT. The encoded protein is CSVEREGRNTEAFF. This chain joins TRBV29-1 and TRBJ1-1; maybe TRBD1 (5 bases). Germline V gives CDR1 SQVTM, CDR2 ANQGSEA. V dropped 2 bases and J dropped 1 base, with 11 bases sitting between them. This CDR3 region has 14 residues.

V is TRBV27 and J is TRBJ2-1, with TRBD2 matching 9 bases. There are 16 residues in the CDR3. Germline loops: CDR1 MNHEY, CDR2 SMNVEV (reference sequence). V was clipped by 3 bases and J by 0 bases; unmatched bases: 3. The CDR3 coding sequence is TGTGCCAGCAGTTTGACTAGCGGACTCTCCTACAATGAGCAGTTCTTC. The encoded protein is CASSLTSGLSYNEQFF.

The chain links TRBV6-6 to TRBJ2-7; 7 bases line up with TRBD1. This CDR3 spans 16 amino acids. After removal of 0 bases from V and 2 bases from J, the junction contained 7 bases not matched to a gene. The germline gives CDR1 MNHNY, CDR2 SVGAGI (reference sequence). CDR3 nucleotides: TGTGCCAGCAGTTACTCTCCGGGACAGACTACCTACGAGCAGTACTTC. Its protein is CASSYSPGQTTYEQYF.

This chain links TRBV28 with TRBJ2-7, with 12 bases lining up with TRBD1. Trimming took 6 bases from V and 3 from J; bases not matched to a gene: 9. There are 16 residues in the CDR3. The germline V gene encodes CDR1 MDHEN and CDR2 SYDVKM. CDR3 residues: CASRPRDRGRFYEQYF. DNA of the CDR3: TGTGCCAGCAGACCCCGGGACAGGGGGCGCTTCTACGAGCAGTACTTC.

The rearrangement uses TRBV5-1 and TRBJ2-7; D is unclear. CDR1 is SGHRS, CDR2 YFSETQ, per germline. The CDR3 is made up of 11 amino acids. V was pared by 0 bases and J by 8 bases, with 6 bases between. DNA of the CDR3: TGCGCCAGCAGCTTGGAGGAGCAGCAGTACTTC. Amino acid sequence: CASSLEEQQYF.